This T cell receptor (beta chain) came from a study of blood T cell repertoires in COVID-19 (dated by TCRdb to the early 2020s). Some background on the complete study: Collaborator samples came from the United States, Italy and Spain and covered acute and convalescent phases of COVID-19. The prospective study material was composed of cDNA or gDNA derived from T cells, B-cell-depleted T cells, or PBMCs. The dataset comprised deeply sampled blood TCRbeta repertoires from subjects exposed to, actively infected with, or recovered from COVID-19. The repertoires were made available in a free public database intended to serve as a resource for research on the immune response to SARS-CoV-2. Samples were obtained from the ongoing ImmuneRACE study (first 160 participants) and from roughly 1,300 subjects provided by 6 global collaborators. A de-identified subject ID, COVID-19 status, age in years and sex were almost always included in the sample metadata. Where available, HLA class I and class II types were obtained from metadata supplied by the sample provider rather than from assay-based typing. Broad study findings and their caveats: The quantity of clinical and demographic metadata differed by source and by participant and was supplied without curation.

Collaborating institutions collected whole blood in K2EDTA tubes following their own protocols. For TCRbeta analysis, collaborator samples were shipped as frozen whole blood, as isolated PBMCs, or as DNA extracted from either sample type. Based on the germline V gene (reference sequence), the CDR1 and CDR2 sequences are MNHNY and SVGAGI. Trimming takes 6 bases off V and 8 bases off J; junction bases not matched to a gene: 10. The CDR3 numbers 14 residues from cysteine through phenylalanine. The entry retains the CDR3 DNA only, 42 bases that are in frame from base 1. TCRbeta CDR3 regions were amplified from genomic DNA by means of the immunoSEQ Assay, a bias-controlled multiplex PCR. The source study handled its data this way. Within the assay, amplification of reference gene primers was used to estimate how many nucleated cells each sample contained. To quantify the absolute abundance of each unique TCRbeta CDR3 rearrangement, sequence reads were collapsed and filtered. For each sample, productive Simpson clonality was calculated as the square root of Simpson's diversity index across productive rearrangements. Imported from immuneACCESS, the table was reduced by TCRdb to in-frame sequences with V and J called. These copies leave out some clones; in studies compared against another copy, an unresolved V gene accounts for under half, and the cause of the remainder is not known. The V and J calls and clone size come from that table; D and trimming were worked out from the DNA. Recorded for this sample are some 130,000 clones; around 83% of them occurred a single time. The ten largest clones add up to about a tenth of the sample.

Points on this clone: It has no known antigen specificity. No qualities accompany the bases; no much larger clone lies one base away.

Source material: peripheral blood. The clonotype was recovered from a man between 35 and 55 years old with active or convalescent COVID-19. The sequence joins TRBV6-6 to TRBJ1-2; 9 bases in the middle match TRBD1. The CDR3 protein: CASRDTGQGSGYTF. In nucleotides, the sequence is TGTGCCAGCAGAGATACCGGACAGGGGTCGGGCTACACCTTC.